Following are 17 T cell receptor beta chains from one sample sequenced in a study of PD-L1 blockade in urothelial cancer. Time point meaning: pretreatment peripheral blood. Only in-frame clones appear in the TCRdb table, and some are missing; sequencing was by immunoSEQ multiplex PCR. The sample carries roughly 130,000 clones, around 84% recorded once. Sequences were derived from PBMCs, sampled around atezolizumab (anti-PD-L1) treatment. Receptors were obtained from a man aged 50 to 60 with urothelial cancer.

This clone was recorded only once. The V call is TRBV5-1, the J call TRBJ1-1, with 9 bases matching TRBD1. The CDR3 covers 15 residues. V shed 4 bases, J shed 0 bases, and the junction held 4 bases outside the gene matches. Germline CDR1 SGHRS, CDR2 YFSETQ. CDR3 sequence (DNA): TGCGCCAGCAGCGACGGACAGGGGATGAACACTGAAGCTTTCTTT. It is translated as CASSDGQGMNTEAFF. Combining the CDR3 with reference TRBV5-1 and TRBJ1-1 gives the whole variable domain KAGVTQTPRYLIKTRGQQVTLSCSPISGHRSVSWYQQTPGQGLQFLFEYFSETQRNKGNFPGRFSGRQFSNSRSEMNVSTLELGDSALYLCASSDGQGMNTEAFFGQGTRLTVV.

This chain links TRBV5-1 with TRBJ2-5; D is unclear. Trimming took 0 bases from V and 5 from J, leaving 8 bases between them. The CDR3 has 13 amino acids. Germline values: CDR1 SGHRS, CDR2 YFSETQ. The CDR3 nucleotides are TGCGCCAGCAGCTTGGACCACGGGGAGACCCAGTACTTC. Its translation is CASSLDHGETQYF.

The J gene is TRBJ2-7, the V gene TRBV7-8; 9 nucleotides match TRBD2. The CDR3 has 14 amino acids. From germline, CDR1 is SGHVS and CDR2 FQNEAQ. V trimming: 3 bases; J trimming: 5 bases; junction bases outside the gene matches: 5. CDR3 protein: CASSLWGGRDEQYF. The CDR3 DNA follows: TGTGCCAGCAGCTTGTGGGGCGGGAGGGACGAGCAGTACTTC.

The chain couples TRBV7-9 to TRBJ2-1; TRBD2 might be the D (6 bases). Trimming took 5 bases from V and 3 from J, leaving 8 bases between them. Germline V lookup: CDR1 SEHNR, CDR2 FQNEAQ (reference sequence). The CDR3 spans 13 residues. Here the CDR3 DNA reads TGTGCCAGCAGCCCCGGGAGCTACAATGAGCAGTTCTTC. This translates into CASSPGSYNEQFF.

This chain links TRBV5-1 with TRBJ1-4, with D maybe TRBD1 (5 bases). This CDR3 has 16 residues. Trimming shortened V by 1 base and J by 0 bases, and 10 bases separated the two germline ends. Germline V lookup: CDR1 SGHRS, CDR2 YFSETQ. CDR3 DNA sequence: TGCGCCAGCAGCTTGCAAACAGGAGCAACTAATGAAAAACTGTTTTTT. It codes for CASSLQTGATNEKLFF.

This chain uses TRBV30 with TRBJ2-1, with TRBD2 matching 7 bases. The CDR3 consists of 15 residues. The germline V gene encodes CDR1 GTSNPN and CDR2 SVGIG (reference sequence). With V trimmed by 2 bases and J by 6 bases, 10 bases remained unmatched. The CDR3: CAWSFKAGSPNEQFF. DNA of the CDR3: TGTGCCTGGAGTTTTAAAGCGGGATCCCCCAATGAGCAGTTCTTC.

This clone was seen many times. The DNA of the CDR3 is TGTGCCAGCAGCTTAGACGCCCCGGGACAGGTATACAATGAGCAGTTCTTC. It encodes CASSLDAPGQVYNEQFF. The gene calls are TRBV7-3 and TRBJ2-1; 8 nucleotides agree with TRBD1. There are 17 residues in the CDR3. V lost 2 bases and J lost 4; bases outside the gene matches: 10. Germline loops: CDR1 SGHTA, CDR2 FQGTGA.

The V and J genes are TRBV29-1 and TRBJ1-3; D is unclear. The CDR3 is 16 residues long. V lost 2 bases and J 0 bases, leaving 14 bases between the germline ends. The germline gives CDR1 SQVTM, CDR2 ANQGSEA. The CDR3 DNA follows: TGCAGCGTTGAAATTACTCCCCGGAGCTCTGGAAACACCATATATTTT. Its protein is CSVEITPRSSGNTIYF.

V and J are TRBV4-2 and TRBJ2-4; 9 bases match TRBD1. With 4 bases clipped from V and 5 bases from J, the junction kept 6 bases outside the gene matches. Germline V CDR1 and CDR2: LGHNA, YNFKEQ. CDR3 length equals 15 residues. CDR3: CASSLRQGEQNIQYF. CDR3 nucleotide sequence: TGTGCCAGCAGCCTCAGACAGGGGGAACAAAACATTCAGTACTTC.

This chain uses TRBV18 with TRBJ1-5, with D tentatively TRBD1 (6 bases). The length of the CDR3 is 16 residues. V dropped 2 bases and J dropped 7 bases, with 18 bases sitting between them. Germline values: CDR1 KGHSH, CDR2 LQKENI. CDR3 residues: CASSPFSGQGRQPQHF. The DNA for the CDR3 is TGTGCCAGCTCACCATTTTCGGGGCAGGGGCGGCAGCCCCAGCATTTT.

This chain uses TRBV11-2 with TRBJ1-2; D is undetermined. This CDR3 is built from 14 residues. The germline gives CDR1 SGHAT, CDR2 FQNNGV. The V end lost 3 bases, the J end lost 3 bases, and 11 bases lay between the germline ends. The CDR3 sequence is CASSFGRAYYGYTF. For the CDR3, the DNA is TGTGCCAGCAGCTTCGGGAGGGCCTACTATGGCTACACCTTC.

The gene calls are TRBV19 and TRBJ2-3; TRBD1 is a possible D gene (6 bases). The V and J ends lost 9 bases and 4 bases respectively, with 17 bases between them. The CDR3 is 14 amino acids. CDR1 LNHDA and CDR2 SQIVND come from the germline V gene (reference sequence). The CDR3 coding sequence is TGTGCCAGCGCGTTACAGGGTGGGGCAGATACGCAGTATTTT. This codes for CASALQGGADTQYF.

This chain uses TRBV19 with TRBJ1-2, with a possible D match to TRBD1 (5 bases). The CDR3 is made up of 14 amino acids. Trimming cost V 1 base and J 4 bases, with 10 bases left between them. Germline V gene lookup returns CDR1 LNHDA and CDR2 SQIVND (reference sequence). CDR3 protein: CASSIGTGAYGYTF. The CDR3 region has the DNA TGTGCCAGTAGTATAGGCACAGGCGCCTATGGCTACACCTTC.

This sequence joins TRBV5-6 and TRBJ2-5; D may be TRBD1 (7 bases). This CDR3 contains 13 residues. The V end lost 4 bases, the J end lost 5 bases, and 12 bases lay between the germline ends. Looked up from germline, CDR1 is SGHDT and CDR2 is YYEEEE. As DNA, the CDR3 is TGTGCCAGCAGCCTGCGGGACAGCGAGACCCAGTACTTC. Its protein product is CASSLRDSETQYF.

The V call is TRBV28, the J call TRBJ1-2, with 8 bases matching TRBD1. This CDR3 has 14 amino acids. Trimming removed 6 bases from V and 8 bases from J; junction bases left unmatched: 11. Germline CDR1 is MDHEN and CDR2 is SYDVKM. The chain's CDR3 is CASSNTAPGGGYTF. The CDR3 DNA is TGTGCCAGCAGCAACACCGCCCCAGGGGGCGGCTACACCTTC.

The rearrangement joins TRBV18 to TRBJ1-2; D may be TRBD1 (6 bases). Germline V gene data show CDR1 as KGHSH and CDR2 as LQKENI. The V gene lost 6 bases and the J gene lost 0 bases, with 14 bases spanning the gap. This CDR3 is 15 amino acids long. The CDR3 reads CASSKGDTANYGYTF. CDR3 nucleotide sequence: TGTGCCAGCTCTAAGGGGGACACAGCTAACTATGGCTACACCTTC.

V is TRBV6-6 and J is TRBJ1-1; D is possibly TRBD1 (5 bases). Germline-derived CDR1 and CDR2 are MNHNY and SVGAGI (reference sequence). This CDR3 has 15 residues. V was shortened by 3 bases and J by 6 bases, with 17 bases between the two germline ends. The CDR3 protein is CASSYSSVGQAEAFF. CDR3 bases: TGTGCCAGCAGTTATAGTTCTGTGGGGCAAGCTGAAGCTTTCTTT.